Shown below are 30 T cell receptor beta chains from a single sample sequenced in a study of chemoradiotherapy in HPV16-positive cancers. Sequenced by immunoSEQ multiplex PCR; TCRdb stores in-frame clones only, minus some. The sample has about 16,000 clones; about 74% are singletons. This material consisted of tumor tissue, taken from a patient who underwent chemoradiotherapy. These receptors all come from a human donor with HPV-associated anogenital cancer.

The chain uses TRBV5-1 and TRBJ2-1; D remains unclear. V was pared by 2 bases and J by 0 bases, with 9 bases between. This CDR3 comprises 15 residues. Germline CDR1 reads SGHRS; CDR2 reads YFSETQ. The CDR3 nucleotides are TGCGCCAGCAGCTTACGGATCAGCTCCTACAATGAGCAGTTCTTC. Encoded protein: CASSLRISSYNEQFF.

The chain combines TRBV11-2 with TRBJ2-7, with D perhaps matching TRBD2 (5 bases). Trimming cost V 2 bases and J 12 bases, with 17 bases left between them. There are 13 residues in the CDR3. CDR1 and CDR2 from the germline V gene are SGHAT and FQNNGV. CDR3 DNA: TGTGCCAGCAGCTTACAACGCGGAGGACGGCCGTACTTC. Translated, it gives CASSLQRGGRPYF.

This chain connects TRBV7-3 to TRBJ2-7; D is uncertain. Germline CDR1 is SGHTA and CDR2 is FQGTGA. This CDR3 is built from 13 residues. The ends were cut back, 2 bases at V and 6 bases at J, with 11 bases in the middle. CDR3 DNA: TGTGCCAGCAGCTTAGGTTTGGGCTTCGAGCAGTACTTC. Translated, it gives CASSLGLGFEQYF.

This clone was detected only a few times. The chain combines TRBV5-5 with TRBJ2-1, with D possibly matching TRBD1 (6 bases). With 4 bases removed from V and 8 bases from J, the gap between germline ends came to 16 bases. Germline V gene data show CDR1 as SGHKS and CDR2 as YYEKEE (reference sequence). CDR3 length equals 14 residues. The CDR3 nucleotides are TGTGCCAGCAGCCACAGAACAGGGATCCATGAGCAGTTCTTC. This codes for CASSHRTGIHEQFF.

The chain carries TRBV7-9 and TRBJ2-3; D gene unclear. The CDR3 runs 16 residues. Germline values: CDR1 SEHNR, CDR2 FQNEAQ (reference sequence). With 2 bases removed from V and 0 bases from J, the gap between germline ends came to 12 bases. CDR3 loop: CASSLKGRSSTDTQYF. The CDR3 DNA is TGTGCCAGCAGCTTAAAGGGCAGATCTAGCACAGATACGCAGTATTTT.

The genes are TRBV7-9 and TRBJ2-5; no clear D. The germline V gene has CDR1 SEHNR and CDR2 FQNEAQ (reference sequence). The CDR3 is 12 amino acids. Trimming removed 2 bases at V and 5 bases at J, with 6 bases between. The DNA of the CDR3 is TGTGCCAGCAGCTTAACCCGTGAGACCCAGTACTTC. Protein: CASSLTRETQYF.

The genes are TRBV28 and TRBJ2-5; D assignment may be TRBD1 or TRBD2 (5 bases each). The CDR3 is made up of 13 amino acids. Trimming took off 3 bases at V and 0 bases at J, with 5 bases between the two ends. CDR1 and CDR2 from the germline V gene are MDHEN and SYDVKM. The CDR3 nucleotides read TGTGCCAGCAGTTTGGGACACCAAGAGACCCAGTACTTC. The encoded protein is CASSLGHQETQYF.

For the CDR3, the DNA is TGTGCCAGCAGCTTAGACCCCCGGGACAGGGGGGATACGCAGTATTTT. Amino acids: CASSLDPRDRGDTQYF. The rearrangement links TRBV7-6 to TRBJ2-3; 11 nucleotides line up with TRBD1. Germline V CDR1 and CDR2: SGHVS, FNYEAQ. J lost 6 bases, V lost 1 base, and 6 bases had no gene match. The CDR3 runs to 16 residues.

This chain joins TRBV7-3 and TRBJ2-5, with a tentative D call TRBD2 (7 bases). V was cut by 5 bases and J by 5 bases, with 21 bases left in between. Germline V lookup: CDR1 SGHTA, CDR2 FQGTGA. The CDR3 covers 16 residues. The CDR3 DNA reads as TGTGCCAGCAGCCCTGGAGGGCGGGGGCTTACTGAGACCCAGTACTTC. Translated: CASSPGGRGLTETQYF.

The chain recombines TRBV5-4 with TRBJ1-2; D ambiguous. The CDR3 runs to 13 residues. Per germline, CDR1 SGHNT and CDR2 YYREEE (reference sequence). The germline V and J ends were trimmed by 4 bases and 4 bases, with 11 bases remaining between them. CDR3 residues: CASSPDGSYGYTF. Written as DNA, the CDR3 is TGTGCCAGCAGCCCCGACGGCAGCTATGGCTACACCTTC.

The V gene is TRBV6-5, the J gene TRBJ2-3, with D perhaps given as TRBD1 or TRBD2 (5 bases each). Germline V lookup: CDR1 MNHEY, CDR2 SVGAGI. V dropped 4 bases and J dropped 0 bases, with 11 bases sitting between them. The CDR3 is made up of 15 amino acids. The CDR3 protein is CASSSGWGSTDTQYF. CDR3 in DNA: TGTGCCAGCAGTTCCGGCTGGGGGAGCACAGATACGCAGTATTTT.

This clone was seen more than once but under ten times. DNA of the CDR3: TGTGCCAGCAATCAAAGGGGAAATCAGCCCCAGCATTTT. Protein: CASNQRGNQPQHF. This sequence joins TRBV2 and TRBJ1-5; D might be TRBD1 (5 bases). There are 13 residues in the CDR3. Germline assignment: CDR1 SNHLY and CDR2 FYNNEI. The ends were cut back, 7 bases at V and 4 bases at J, with 11 bases in the middle. The whole variable domain, filled in from reference TRBV2 and TRBJ1-5, reads EPEVTQTPSHQVTQMGQEVILRCVPISNHLYFYWYRQILGQKVEFLVSFYNNEISEKSEIFDDQFSVERPDGSNFTLKIRSTKLEDSAMYFCASNQRGNQPQHFGDGTRLSIL.

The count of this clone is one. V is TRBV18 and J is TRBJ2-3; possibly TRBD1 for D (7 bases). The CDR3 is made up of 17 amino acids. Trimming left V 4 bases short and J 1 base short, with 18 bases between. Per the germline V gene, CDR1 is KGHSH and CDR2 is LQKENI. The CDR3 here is CASSQFPGQRGTDTQYF. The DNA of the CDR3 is TGTGCCAGCTCACAGTTCCCGGGACAGCGGGGCACAGATACGCAGTATTTT.

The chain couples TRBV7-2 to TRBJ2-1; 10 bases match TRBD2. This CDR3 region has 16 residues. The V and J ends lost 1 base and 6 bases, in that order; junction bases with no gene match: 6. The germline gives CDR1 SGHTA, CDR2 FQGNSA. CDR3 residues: CASSLGASGSFNEQFF. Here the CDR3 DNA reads TGTGCCAGCAGCTTAGGGGCTAGCGGGAGTTTCAATGAGCAGTTCTTC.

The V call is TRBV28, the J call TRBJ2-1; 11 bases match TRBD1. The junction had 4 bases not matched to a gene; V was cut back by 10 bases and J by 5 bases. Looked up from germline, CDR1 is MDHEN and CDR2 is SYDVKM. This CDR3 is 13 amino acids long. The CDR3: CATPGQGDNEQFF. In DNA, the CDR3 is TGTGCCACTCCGGGACAGGGGGACAATGAGCAGTTCTTC.

The CDR3 region has the DNA TGTGCCAGAAGCCCAAGGACAGGGGACTACGAGCAGTACTTC. Translated: CARSPRTGDYEQYF. V gene TRBV5-3 combines with J gene TRBJ2-7; 9 bases agree with TRBD1. TRBV5-3 is filed as an ORF, its function uncertain. The CDR3 consists of 14 residues. The J segment lost 3 bases and the V segment lost 4 bases, leaving 5 bases of the junction unmatched.

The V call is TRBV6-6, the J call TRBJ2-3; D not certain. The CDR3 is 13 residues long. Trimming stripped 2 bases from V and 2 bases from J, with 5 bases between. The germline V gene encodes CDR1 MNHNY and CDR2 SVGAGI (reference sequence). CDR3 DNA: TGTGCCAGCAGTTACAAGATCACAGATACGCAGTATTTT. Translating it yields CASSYKITDTQYF.

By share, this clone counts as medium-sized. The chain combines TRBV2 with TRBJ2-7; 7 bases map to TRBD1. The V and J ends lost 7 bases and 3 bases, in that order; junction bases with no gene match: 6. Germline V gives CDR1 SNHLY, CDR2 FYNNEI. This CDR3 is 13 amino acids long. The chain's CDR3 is CASTEGGVYEQYF. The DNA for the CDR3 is TGTGCCAGCACCGAAGGGGGCGTCTACGAGCAGTACTTC.

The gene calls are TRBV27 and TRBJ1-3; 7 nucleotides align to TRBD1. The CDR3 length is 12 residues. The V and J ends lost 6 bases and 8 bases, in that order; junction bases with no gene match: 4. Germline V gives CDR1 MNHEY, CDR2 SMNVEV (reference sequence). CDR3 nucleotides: TGTGCCAGCAGCCTGACAGGGTACACCATATATTTT. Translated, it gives CASSLTGYTIYF.

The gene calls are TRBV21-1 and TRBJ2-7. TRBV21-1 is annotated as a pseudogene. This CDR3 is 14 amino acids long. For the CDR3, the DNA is TGTGCCAGCAGCAAAGATAGGGCCGTCTACGAGCAGTACTTC. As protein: CASSKDRAVYEQYF.

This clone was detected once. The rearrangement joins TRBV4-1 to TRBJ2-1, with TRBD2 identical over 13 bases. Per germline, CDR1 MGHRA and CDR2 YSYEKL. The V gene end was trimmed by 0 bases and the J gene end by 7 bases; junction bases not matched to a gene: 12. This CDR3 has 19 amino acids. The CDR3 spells CASSQDLRTSGRGENEQFF. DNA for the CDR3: TGCGCCAGCAGCCAAGATCTCCGGACTAGCGGGAGAGGTGAGAATGAGCAGTTCTTC.

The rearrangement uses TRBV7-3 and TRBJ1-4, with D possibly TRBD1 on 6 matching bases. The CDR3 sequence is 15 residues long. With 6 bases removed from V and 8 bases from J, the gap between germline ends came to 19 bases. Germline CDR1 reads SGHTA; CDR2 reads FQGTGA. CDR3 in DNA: TGTGCCAGCAGTTGCGAGCGGGGGGCTTTGGAAAAACTGTTTTTT. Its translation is CASSCERGALEKLFF.

In DNA, the CDR3 is TGTGCCACCAGCAGAGTAGGGGGTTATGGCACTGAAGCTTTCTTT. It is translated as CATSRVGGYGTEAFF. This chain joins TRBV15 and TRBJ1-1; perhaps TRBD1 as D (6 bases). CDR1 is LNHNV and CDR2 is YYDKDF in the germline V gene (reference sequence). The germline V and J ends were trimmed by 1 base and 4 bases, with 13 bases remaining between them. This CDR3 is built from 15 residues.

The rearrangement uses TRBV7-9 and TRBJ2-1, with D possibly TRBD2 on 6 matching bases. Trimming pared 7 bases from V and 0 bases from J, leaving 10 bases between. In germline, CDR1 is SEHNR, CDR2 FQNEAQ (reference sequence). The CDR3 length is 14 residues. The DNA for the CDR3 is TGTGCCAGCACCCCCGGGGGCTCCTACAATGAGCAGTTCTTC. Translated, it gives CASTPGGSYNEQFF.

Written as DNA, the CDR3 is TGTGCCAGCAGCTTACAGCCAGGGTTTAACTATGGCTACACCTTC. This codes for CASSLQPGFNYGYTF. This chain uses TRBV7-2 with TRBJ1-2; D perhaps matches TRBD1 (5 bases). V was pared by 2 bases and J by 1 base, with 11 bases between. CDR1 SGHTA and CDR2 FQGNSA come from the germline V gene. This CDR3 has 15 residues.

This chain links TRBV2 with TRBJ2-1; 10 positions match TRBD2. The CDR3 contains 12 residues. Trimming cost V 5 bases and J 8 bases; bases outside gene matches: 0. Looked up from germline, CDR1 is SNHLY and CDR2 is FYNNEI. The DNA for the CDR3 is TGTGCCAGCAGTACTAGCGGGGATGAGCAGTTCTTC. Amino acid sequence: CASSTSGDEQFF.

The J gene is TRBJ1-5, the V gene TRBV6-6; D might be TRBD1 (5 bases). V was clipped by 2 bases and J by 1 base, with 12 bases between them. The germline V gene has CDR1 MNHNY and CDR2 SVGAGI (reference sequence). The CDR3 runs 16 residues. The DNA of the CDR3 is TGTGCCAGCAGTTACGGGTTAGGGGTGAGCAATCAGCCCCAGCATTTT. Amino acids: CASSYGLGVSNQPQHF.

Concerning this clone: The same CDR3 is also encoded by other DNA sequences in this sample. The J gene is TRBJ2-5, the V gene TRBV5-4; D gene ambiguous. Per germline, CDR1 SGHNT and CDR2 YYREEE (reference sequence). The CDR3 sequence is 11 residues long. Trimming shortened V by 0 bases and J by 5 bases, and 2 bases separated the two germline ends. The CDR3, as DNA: TGTGCCAGCAGCTTGGAGGAGACCCAGTACTTC. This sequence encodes CASSLEETQYF.

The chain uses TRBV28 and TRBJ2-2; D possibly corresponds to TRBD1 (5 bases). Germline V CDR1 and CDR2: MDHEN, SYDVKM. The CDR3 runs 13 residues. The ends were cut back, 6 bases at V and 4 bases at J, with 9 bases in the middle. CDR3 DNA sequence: TGTGCCAGCAGGGGGCCGGGCACCGGGGAGCTGTTTTTT. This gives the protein CASRGPGTGELFF.

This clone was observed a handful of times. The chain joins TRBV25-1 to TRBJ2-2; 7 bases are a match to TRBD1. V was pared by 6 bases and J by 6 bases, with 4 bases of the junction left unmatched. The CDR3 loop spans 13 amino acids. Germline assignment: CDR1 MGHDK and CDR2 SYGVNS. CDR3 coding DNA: TGTGCCAGCAGGATACAGGGGCCCGGGGAGCTGTTTTTT. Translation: CASRIQGPGELFF.